This is a list of T cell receptor beta chains from one sample in a study of PD-1 blockade in classical Hodgkin lymphoma. Clones were sequenced by immunoSEQ multiplex PCR, and TCRdb holds only the in-frame ones, with some missing. The table lists 75,000 to 100,000 clones, over 80% of them singletons, with more than 10% in the top ten. Sequencing used peripheral blood mononuclear cells (PBMCs), obtained at baseline. Source of these receptors: a human donor with classical Hodgkin lymphoma. CDR3s include the opening cysteine and the closing phenylalanine or tryptophan. The D gene is left open where the match is weak. Clone size is given for some rows only: seen once, a few or many times, or a class if the clone is expanded.

clone size	V gene	J gene	D gene	CDR3 protein	CDR3 DNA
few	TRBV10-3	TRBJ2-7	TRBD2	CAISPSGRDYEQYF	TGTGCCATCTCCCCCAGCGGGAGGGACTACGAGCAGTACTTC
-	TRBV6-4	TRBJ2-1	-	CASSTRPITGAHNEQFF	TGTGCCAGCAGCACCCGACCTATTACCGGGGCTCACAATGAGCAGTTCTTC
once	TRBV5-5	TRBJ1-1	TRBD1	CASSTQGALNTEAFF	TGTGCCAGCAGCACCCAGGGGGCCCTGAACACTGAAGCTTTCTTT
-	TRBV7-8	TRBJ2-1	-	CASSLQGGNEQFF	TGTGCCAGCAGCTTACAGGGGGGGAATGAGCAGTTCTTC
-	TRBV4-3	TRBJ1-1	-	CASSQDGGLNTEAFF	TGCGCCAGCAGCCAAGACGGGGGCCTGAACACTGAAGCTTTCTTT
once	TRBV30	TRBJ1-4	-	CAWRLMPNEKLFF	TGTGCCTGGAGGTTGATGCCTAATGAAAAACTGTTTTTT
-	TRBV5-6	TRBJ2-5	-	CASSLLSEETQYF	TGTGCCAGCAGCTTGCTAAGTGAAGAGACCCAGTACTTC
once	TRBV27	TRBJ1-1	-	CASSLSSGLNTEAFF	TGTGCCAGCAGTTTATCATCGGGGCTGAACACTGAAGCTTTCTTT
-	TRBV7-9	TRBJ2-7	-	CASSLPGIPTISPYEQYF	TGTGCCAGCAGCTTACCCGGGATCCCGACCATTTCCCCCTACGAGCAGTACTTC
-	TRBV19	TRBJ1-5	-	CASRWGANSNQPQHF	TGTGCCAGTAGATGGGGGGCGAATAGCAATCAGCCCCAGCATTTT
-	TRBV27	TRBJ1-2	-	CASSWGREGYGYTF	TGTGCCAGCAGTTGGGGGCGAGAGGGTTATGGCTACACCTTC
-	TRBV28	TRBJ2-2	TRBD2	CASSFPTGLAGGFTGELFF	TGTGCCAGCAGTTTCCCCACTGGACTAGCGGGAGGGTTCACCGGGGAGCTGTTTTTT
-	TRBV11-1	TRBJ2-2	-	CASSFGPDWWELFF	TGTGCCAGCAGCTTCGGGCCCGACTGGTGGGAGCTGTTTTTT
-	TRBV19	TRBJ1-3	TRBD1	CASSIQRTGGNTIYF	TGTGCCAGTAGTATCCAACGGACAGGTGGAAACACCATATATTTT
-	TRBV6-5	TRBJ2-3	TRBD1	CASSYLTGTATEGQYF	TGTGCCAGCAGTTACCTAACCGGGACAGCCACAGAGGGGCAGTATTTT
-	TRBV7-6	TRBJ2-7	TRBD1	CASSLDRGPSYEQYF	TGTGCCAGCAGCTTGGACAGGGGCCCATCCTACGAGCAGTACTTC
-	TRBV5-1	TRBJ2-3	-	CASSLVLGGSTDTQYF	TGCGCCAGCAGCTTGGTTTTAGGGGGGTCCACAGATACGCAGTATTTT
-	TRBV27	TRBJ1-1	-	CASSSGALNTEAFF	TGTGCCAGCAGTTCTGGGGCCTTGAACACTGAAGCTTTCTTT
-	TRBV6-1	TRBJ1-1	-	CASSEEAVGSEAFF	TGTGCCAGCAGTGAGGAGGCAGTAGGTTCTGAAGCTTTCTTT
-	TRBV9	TRBJ2-1	TRBD2	CASSVVASGRDEQFF	TGTGCCAGCAGCGTAGTGGCTAGCGGGAGAGATGAGCAGTTCTTC
-	TRBV10-3	TRBJ1-1	TRBD1	CAITSGTGRTEAFF	TGCGCCATCACTTCCGGGACAGGGAGGACTGAAGCTTTCTTT
-	TRBV11-3	TRBJ2-7	-	CASSLEAGSTYEQYF	TGTGCCAGCAGCTTAGAAGCGGGTTCAACCTACGAGCAGTACTTC
-	TRBV7-6	TRBJ1-1	TRBD1	CASSRGPTEGSEAFF	TGTGCCAGCAGCAGGGGGCCGACAGAGGGTAGTGAAGCTTTCTTT
-	TRBV6-5	TRBJ2-7	TRBD2	CASSYSGAGGSYEQYF	TGTGCCAGCAGTTACTCGGGAGCGGGAGGCTCCTACGAGCAGTACTTC
few	TRBV10-3	TRBJ1-4	-	CAISDGGATNEKLFF	TGTGCCATCAGTGATGGCGGAGCAACTAATGAAAAACTGTTTTTT
-	TRBV7-2	TRBJ1-2	-	CASSLGVNYGYTF	TGTGCCAGCAGCTTAGGAGTTAACTATGGCTACACCTTC
-	TRBV13	TRBJ1-1	-	CASSYPGNTEAFF	TGTGCCAGCAGCTACCCGGGGAACACTGAAGCTTTCTTT
-	TRBV19	TRBJ2-2	TRBD2	CASSPAGGVVGELFF	TGTGCCAGTAGTCCAGCCGGGGGGGTGGTCGGGGAGCTGTTTTTT
-	TRBV7-2	TRBJ1-2	-	CASSFRGGNGYTF	TGTGCCAGCAGCTTCAGAGGGGGGAATGGCTACACCTTC
-	TRBV5-1	TRBJ1-1	-	CASGEDPNTEAFF	TGCGCCAGCGGGGAGGATCCGAACACTGAAGCTTTCTTT
few	TRBV30	TRBJ1-1	-	CAWSTSQGRGAFF	TGTGCCTGGAGTACTTCTCAGGGGAGGGGGGCTTTCTTT
many	TRBV21-1	TRBJ2-1	-	CASSTVDRSHNEQFF	TGTGCCAGCAGCACTGTGGACAGGTCACACAATGAGCAGTTCTTC
-	TRBV29-1	TRBJ2-7	TRBD1	CSVVIWGGTGDYEQYF	TGCAGCGTTGTGATTTGGGGCGGGACAGGGGACTACGAGCAGTACTTC
-	TRBV5-4	TRBJ2-1	TRBD2	CASSDATSGHNEQFF	TGTGCCAGCAGCGACGCCACTAGCGGACACAATGAGCAGTTCTTC
-	TRBV5-4	TRBJ2-1	TRBD2	CASSRTSGSYNEQFF	TGTGCCAGCAGCCGGACTAGCGGGAGTTACAATGAGCAGTTCTTC
-	TRBV29-1	TRBJ1-3	-	CSVEDTGSGNTIYF	TGCAGCGTTGAAGATACAGGGTCTGGAAACACCATATATTTT
-	TRBV7-8	TRBJ2-7	TRBD2	CASSLGLAGASYEQYF	TGTGCCAGCAGCTTAGGACTAGCGGGGGCATCCTACGAGCAGTACTTC
-	TRBV7-5	TRBJ2-1	-	CGRRLFNEQFF	TGTGGCCGGCGACTGTTCAATGAGCAGTTCTTC
-	TRBV10-3	TRBJ1-1	-	CAIREGGNTEAFF	TGTGCCATCAGGGAGGGGGGAAACACTGAAGCTTTCTTT
-	TRBV5-1	TRBJ2-1	-	CASSPELTPSSYNEQFF	TGCGCCAGCAGCCCCGAGCTAACTCCGAGCTCCTACAATGAGCAGTTCTTC
-	TRBV6-1	TRBJ2-7	TRBD2	CASRVNLAAYEQYF	TGTGCCAGCAGGGTTAATCTAGCGGCCTACGAGCAGTACTTC
-	TRBV11-1	TRBJ2-1	-	CASSYSLTRSNEQFF	TGTGCCAGCAGCTACAGCCTAACTAGGAGTAATGAGCAGTTCTTC
-	TRBV29-1	TRBJ2-5	TRBD1	CSVPGQAGETQYF	TGCAGCGTTCCCGGACAGGCCGGAGAGACCCAGTACTTC
-	TRBV5-1	TRBJ1-1	-	CASSPGLNTEAFF	TGCGCCAGCAGCCCGGGCTTGAACACTGAAGCTTTCTTT
-	TRBV2	TRBJ2-3	-	CASVGKEKDTQYF	TGTGCCAGCGTTGGGAAAGAGAAAGATACGCAGTATTTT
few	TRBV5-8	TRBJ2-4	-	CASSFWAGQAKNIQYF	TGTGCCAGCAGCTTTTGGGCAGGGCAGGCCAAAAACATTCAGTACTTC
-	TRBV9	TRBJ1-4	-	CASSVGQDIDEKLFF	TGTGCCAGCAGCGTAGGACAGGACATTGATGAAAAACTGTTTTTT
-	TRBV7-9	TRBJ2-7	-	CASSLAGAGAYEQYF	TGTGCCAGCAGCTTAGCGGGGGCGGGAGCCTACGAGCAGTACTTC